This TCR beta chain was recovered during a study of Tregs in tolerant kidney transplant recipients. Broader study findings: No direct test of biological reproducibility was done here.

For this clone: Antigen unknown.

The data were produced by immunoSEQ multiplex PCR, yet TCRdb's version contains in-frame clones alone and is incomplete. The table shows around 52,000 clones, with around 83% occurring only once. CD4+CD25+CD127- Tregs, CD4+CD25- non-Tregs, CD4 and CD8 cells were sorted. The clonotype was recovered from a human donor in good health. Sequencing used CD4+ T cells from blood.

CDR3 DNA: TGTGCCAGCAGCTTGCAGGGTTCTGGAAACACCATATATTTT. It codes for CASSLQGSGNTIYF. The gene calls are TRBV7-2 and TRBJ1-3, with D tentatively TRBD1 (5 bases). Trimming removed 3 bases at V and 1 base at J, with 7 bases between. The CDR3 consists of 14 residues. Germline CDR1 SGHTA, CDR2 FQGNSA.